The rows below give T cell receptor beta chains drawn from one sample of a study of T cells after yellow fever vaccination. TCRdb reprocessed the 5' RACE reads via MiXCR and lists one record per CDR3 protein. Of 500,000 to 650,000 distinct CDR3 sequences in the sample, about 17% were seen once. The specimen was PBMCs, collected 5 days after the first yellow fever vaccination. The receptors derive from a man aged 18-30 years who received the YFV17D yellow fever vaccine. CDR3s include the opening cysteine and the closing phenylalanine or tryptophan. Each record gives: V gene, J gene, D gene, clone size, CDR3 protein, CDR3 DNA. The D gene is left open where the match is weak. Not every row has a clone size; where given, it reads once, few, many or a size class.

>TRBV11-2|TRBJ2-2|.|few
CASSLLDVYSTSGELFF
TGTGCCAGCAGCTTGTTGGACGTCTACTCTACGTCCGGGGAGCTGTTTTTT
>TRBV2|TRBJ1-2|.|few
CASRGETGFYGYTF
TGTGCCAGCAGGGGGGAAACGGGGTTCTATGGCTACACCTTC
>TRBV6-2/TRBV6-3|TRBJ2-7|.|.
CASSYDNRGEQYF
TGTGCCAGCAGTTACGACAACCGAGGCGAGCAGTACTTC
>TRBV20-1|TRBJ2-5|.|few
CSARDVQEPIQETQYF
TGCAGTGCTAGAGATGTGCAGGAGCCCATACAAGAGACCCAGTACTTC
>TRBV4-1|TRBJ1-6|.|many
CASSQAGLNNSPLHF
TGCGCCAGCAGCCAAGCGGGTTTAAATAATTCACCCCTCCACTTT
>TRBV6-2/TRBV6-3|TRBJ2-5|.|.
CASSSSVEQETQYF
TGTGCCAGCAGTTCCTCGGTGGAGCAAGAGACCCAGTACTTC
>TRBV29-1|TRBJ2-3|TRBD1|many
CSADRVTDTQYF
TGCAGCGCTGACAGGGTCACAGATACGCAGTATTTT
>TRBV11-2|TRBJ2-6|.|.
CASSRDSGANVLTF
TGTGCCAGCAGCCGCGACTCTGGGGCCAACGTCCTGACTTTC
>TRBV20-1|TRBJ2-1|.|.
CSASPGGFARRFF
TGCAGTGCCTCCCCCGGAGGTTTCGCACGGCGGTTCTTC
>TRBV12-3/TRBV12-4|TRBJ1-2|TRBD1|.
CASSGQGSNYGYTF
TGTGCCAGCAGCGGACAGGGCTCCAACTATGGCTACACCTTC
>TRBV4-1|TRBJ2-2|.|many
CASSQPNDRELFF
TGCGCCAGCAGCCAACCTAACGACAGGGAGCTGTTTTTT
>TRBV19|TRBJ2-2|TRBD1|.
CASRAPQQGAGELFF
TGTGCCAGTAGGGCCCCCCAACAGGGGGCCGGGGAGCTGTTTTTT
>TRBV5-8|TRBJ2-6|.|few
CASSWGSLSGANVLTF
TGTGCCAGCAGCTGGGGGTCCCTCTCTGGGGCCAACGTCCTGACTTTC
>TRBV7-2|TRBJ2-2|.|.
CASSLGVGERTGELFF
TGTGCCAGCAGCTTAGGAGTAGGGGAACGGACCGGGGAGCTGTTTTTT
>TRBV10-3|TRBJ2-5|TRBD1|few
CATGTGAQETQYF
TGTGCCACCGGGACAGGGGCCCAAGAGACCCAGTACTTC
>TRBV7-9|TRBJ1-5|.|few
CASSGYRDSQPQHF
TGTGCCAGCAGCGGATACAGGGATAGTCAGCCCCAGCATTTT
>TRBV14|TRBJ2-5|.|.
CASSKGAQETQYF
TGTGCCAGCAGCAAAGGGGCCCAAGAGACCCAGTACTTC
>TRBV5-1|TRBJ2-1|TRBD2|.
CASSLAGGPWNEQFF
TGCGCCAGCAGCTTAGCGGGGGGGCCATGGAATGAGCAGTTCTTC
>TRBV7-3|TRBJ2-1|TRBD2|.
CASSSGLAGGQQFF
TGTGCCAGCAGCTCAGGACTAGCGGGGGGCCAGCAGTTCTTC
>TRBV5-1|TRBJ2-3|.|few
CASSGVATDTQYF
TGCGCCAGCAGCGGGGTGGCCACAGATACGCAGTATTTT